Listed below are T cell receptor beta chains from one sample, sequenced in a study of blood T cells in healthy people across ages. Each CDR3 protein is one row after TCRdb ran MiXCR on the 5' RACE reads. The data show around 1,000,000 distinct CDR3 sequences, 25% seen once. Separately, the same data were catalogued under a study of T cells of mothers and their children.

The specimen sequenced was blood. The receptors come from a girl aged 2-10 years in good health. Each CDR3 is given with its conserved first and last residue. The order of the fields is V gene, D gene, clone size, J gene, CDR3 protein, CDR3 DNA. A D gene is named only where the DNA matches it firmly. Expanded clones are given a class, and other clones once, few, many or no size at all.

TRBV28	TRBD1	once	TRBJ1-5	CASSPRQGYQPQHF	TGTGCCAGCAGTCCTCGACAGGGATATCAGCCCCAGCATTTT
TRBV29-1	NA	NA	TRBJ1-4	CSVEGSLGRLFF	TGCAGCGTTGAAGGGTCTCTGGGGAGACTGTTTTTT
TRBV14	NA	few	TRBJ2-1	CASSQASPYNPYNEQFF	TGTGCCAGCAGCCAAGCCTCCCCCTACAATCCCTACAATGAGCAGTTCTTC
TRBV21-1	NA	NA	TRBJ2-7	CASSKVNGRKGTNEQYF	TGTGCCAGCAGCAAAGTAAACGGACGGAAGGGGACAAACGAGCAGTACTTC
TRBV20-1	TRBD2	NA	TRBJ2-5	CSAGELAAETQYF	TGCAGTGCTGGAGAACTAGCGGCGGAGACCCAGTACTTC
TRBV20-1	TRBD1	NA	TRBJ2-4	CSADQGAQNIQYF	TGCAGTGCTGACCAGGGGGCCCAAAACATTCAGTACTTC
TRBV2	NA	NA	TRBJ2-5	CASRYPRSQETQYF	TGTGCCAGCAGGTACCCTAGGAGCCAAGAGACCCAGTACTTC
TRBV7-8	NA	NA	TRBJ2-5	CASRVGGPEETQYF	TGTGCCAGCAGAGTGGGGGGGCCCGAAGAGACCCAGTACTTC
TRBV28	TRBD1	NA	TRBJ2-1	CASRPTGTGGNEQFF	TGTGCCAGCAGACCCACCGGGACAGGGGGCAACGAGCAGTTCTTC
TRBV7-6	NA	few	TRBJ2-3	CASSLIPGLTSTDTQYF	TGTGCCAGCAGCCTTATACCGGGACTTACTAGCACAGATACGCAGTATTTT
TRBV5-1	TRBD1	NA	TRBJ1-1	CASSLAGDRVTSEAFF	TGCGCCAGCAGCTTGGCGGGGGACAGGGTGACCTCTGAAGCTTTCTTT
TRBV5-4	NA	few	TRBJ2-3	CASSPLFLGVRGEYTDTQYF	TGTGCCAGCAGCCCCCTCTTCTTGGGAGTGAGGGGAGAGTACACAGATACGCAGTATTTT
TRBV28	NA	NA	TRBJ1-1	CASSLLGINTEAFF	TGTGCCAGCAGTTTATTGGGGATCAACACTGAAGCTTTCTTT
TRBV20-1	TRBD2	NA	TRBJ2-7	CSARGLAGSYEQYF	TGCAGTGCTAGGGGACTAGCAGGCTCCTACGAGCAGTACTTC
TRBV11-3	TRBD2	NA	TRBJ2-1	CASSLRLAGGDLDNEQFF	TGTGCCAGCAGCCTTCGACTAGCGGGGGGGGATTTAGACAATGAGCAGTTCTTC
TRBV27	NA	few	TRBJ1-2	CASSSYVRNPYGYTF	TGTGCCAGCAGTTCTTACGTCAGGAACCCCTATGGCTACACCTTC
TRBV10-3	TRBD2	NA	TRBJ2-7	CASSETSEWEQYF	TGTGCCAGCAGCGAGACTAGCGAATGGGAGCAGTACTTC
TRBV9	NA	few	TRBJ2-3	CASSPAQGWSTDTQYF	TGTGCCAGCAGCCCAGCCCAAGGCTGGAGCACAGATACGCAGTATTTT
TRBV6-6	TRBD2	few	TRBJ2-4	CASRPDTSGLNIQYF	TGTGCCAGCAGACCCGATACTAGCGGACTAAACATTCAGTACTTC
TRBV6-2/TRBV6-3	NA	many	TRBJ2-7	CASSSSVYEQYF	TGTGCCAGCAGTTCCTCCGTTTACGAGCAGTACTTC
TRBV29-1	NA	few	TRBJ2-1	CSVGPSGSYNEQFF	TGCAGCGTCGGCCCCTCGGGGAGTTACAATGAGCAGTTCTTC
TRBV6-1	TRBD2	once	TRBJ2-1	CASKRDSYNEQFF	TGTGCCAGCAAGCGGGATTCCTACAATGAGCAGTTCTTC
TRBV7-8	NA	few	TRBJ2-2	CASSLVRPYSNTGELFF	TGTGCCAGCAGCTTAGTTAGACCCTATTCGAACACCGGGGAGCTGTTTTTT
TRBV7-2	TRBD2	many	TRBJ2-3	CASSYSGGATDTQYF	TGTGCCAGCAGCTATAGCGGGGGGGCCACAGATACGCAGTATTTT
TRBV5-1	NA	NA	TRBJ2-7	CASSLVVGEMAYEQYF	TGCGCCAGCAGCTTGGTTGTAGGGGAGATGGCCTACGAGCAGTACTTC
TRBV28	TRBD2	few	TRBJ2-5	CASRAGTSVETQYF	TGTGCCAGCCGGGCGGGGACTAGCGTAGAGACCCAGTACTTC
TRBV4-2	NA	NA	TRBJ1-2	CASSQDGVLGTF	TGTGCCAGCAGCCAGGATGGGGTTTTGGGGACCTTC
TRBV27	NA	few	TRBJ1-2	CASSPPSGDIYGYTF	TGTGCCAGCAGTCCCCCCTCGGGAGACATCTATGGCTACACCTTC
TRBV29-1	TRBD1	few	TRBJ2-1	CSTLEGGSEQFF	TGCAGCACCCTAGAAGGGGGCAGTGAGCAGTTCTTC
TRBV7-8	TRBD1	few	TRBJ2-3	CASSYRDSFSTSTDTQYF	TGTGCCAGCAGCTATCGGGACAGCTTTTCTACTAGCACAGATACGCAGTATTTT
TRBV4-1	TRBD2	few	TRBJ2-7	CASSQDPMAGGMYEQYF	TGCGCCAGCAGCCAGGATCCAATGGCGGGAGGAATGTACGAGCAGTACTTC
TRBV7-2	NA	few	TRBJ2-5	CASSFPTETQYF	TGTGCCAGCAGCTTCCCGACGGAGACCCAGTACTTC
TRBV25-1	NA	few	TRBJ1-1	CASSEIPESAAFF	TGTGCCAGCAGTGAAATACCGGAGAGTGCGGCTTTCTTT
TRBV20-1	NA	NA	TRBJ2-1	CSAYSGRHGNEQFF	TGCAGTGCTTATAGCGGCCGGCACGGTAATGAGCAGTTCTTC
TRBV20-1	NA	once	TRBJ2-7	CSAIGRTGVSYEQYF	TGCAGTGCTATTGGTCGAACGGGAGTGTCCTACGAGCAGTACTTC
TRBV11-2	NA	few	TRBJ2-7	CASRKNSAYEQYF	TGTGCCAGCAGGAAAAACAGTGCCTACGAGCAGTACTTC
TRBV7-8	TRBD2	many	TRBJ2-4	CASSREGLAGMAKNIQYF	TGTGCCAGCAGCCGAGAGGGACTAGCGGGGATGGCCAAAAACATTCAGTACTTC